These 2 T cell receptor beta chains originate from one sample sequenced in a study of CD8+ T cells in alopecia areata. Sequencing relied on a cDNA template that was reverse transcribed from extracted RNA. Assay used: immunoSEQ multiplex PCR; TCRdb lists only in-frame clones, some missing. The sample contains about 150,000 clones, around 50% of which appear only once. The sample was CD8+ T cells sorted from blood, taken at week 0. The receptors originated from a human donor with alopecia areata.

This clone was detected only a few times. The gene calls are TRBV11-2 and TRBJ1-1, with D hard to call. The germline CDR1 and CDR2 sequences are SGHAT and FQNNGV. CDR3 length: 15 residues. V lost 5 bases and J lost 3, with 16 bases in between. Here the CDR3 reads CASSPGQSRDTEAFF. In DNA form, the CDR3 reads TGTGCCAGCAGCCCTGGCCAGAGTCGGGACACTGAAGCTTTCTTT.

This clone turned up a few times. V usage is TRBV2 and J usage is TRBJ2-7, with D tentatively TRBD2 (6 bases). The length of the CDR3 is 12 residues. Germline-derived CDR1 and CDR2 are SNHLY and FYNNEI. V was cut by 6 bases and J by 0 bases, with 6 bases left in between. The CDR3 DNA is TGTGCCAGCAGCGGGGGCTCCTACGAGCAGTACTTC. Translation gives CASSGGSYEQYF.